The 19 T cell receptor beta chains reported below all come from one sample, sequenced in a study of cytomegalovirus exposure and HLA in healthy donors. Amplification used 60 Vbeta primers and 13 Jbeta primers. The table came from immunoSEQ multiplex PCR; TCRdb's copy has only in-frame clones and leaves some out. The sample has around 180,000 clones; 77% are singletons. Input material: PBMCs. The source is a woman in her twenties or thirties in good health and CMV-seropositive.

Comment on this clone: This specimen includes other DNA sequences encoding the same CDR3. The chain uses TRBV10-3 and TRBJ1-2; 8 positions match TRBD1. The CDR3 loop spans 16 amino acids. The germline gives CDR1 ENHRY, CDR2 SYGVKD. Trimming cost V 6 bases and J 0 bases; bases outside gene matches: 9. CDR3 protein: CAISGQGSGPNYGYTF. The CDR3 nucleotides are TGTGCCATCAGCGGACAGGGTAGTGGCCCTAACTATGGCTACACCTTC.

The chain couples TRBV29-1 to TRBJ2-1, with D possibly TRBD2 on 6 matching bases. The CDR3 spans 15 residues. The germline V gene has CDR1 SQVTM and CDR2 ANQGSEA. With 8 bases removed from V and 5 bases from J, the gap between germline ends came to 22 bases. CDR3 DNA sequence: TGCAGCTTCAACATGGGACTCACTATCAACAATGAGCAGTTCTTC. It yields the protein CSFNMGLTINNEQFF.

This rearrangement joins TRBV5-4 to TRBJ1-2; D remains unclear. Trimming removed 0 bases from V and 7 bases from J, with 7 bases in between. The CDR3 spans 12 residues. Per germline, CDR1 SGHNT and CDR2 YYREEE (reference sequence). This CDR3 reads CASSLEIGGYTF. CDR3 in DNA: TGTGCCAGCAGCTTGGAGATCGGTGGCTACACCTTC.

The chain recombines TRBV15 with TRBJ2-1; the D gene is possibly TRBD2 (6 bases). This CDR3 comprises 13 residues. Germline V gene sequence: CDR1 LNHNV, CDR2 YYDKDF (reference sequence). The V end lost 7 bases, the J end lost 6 bases, and 13 bases lay between the germline ends. The CDR3 spells CATILSGGNEQFF. The DNA for the CDR3 is TGTGCCACCATCCTTAGCGGCGGCAATGAGCAGTTCTTC.

V and J are TRBV4-1 and TRBJ1-2, with D perhaps matching TRBD1 (6 bases). The CDR3 length is 14 residues. From germline, CDR1 is MGHRA and CDR2 YSYEKL. The V and J ends lost 7 bases and 1 base respectively, with 13 bases between them. For the CDR3, the DNA is TGCGCCAGCAACACAGGGAGTCTTAACTATGGCTACACCTTC. Translating gives CASNTGSLNYGYTF.

CDR3 in amino acids: CASKGESGNQPQHF. In DNA, the CDR3 is TGTGCCAGCAAGGGGGAATCGGGCAATCAGCCCCAGCATTTT. This sequence joins TRBV2 and TRBJ1-5, with D possibly matching TRBD1 (6 bases). Germline V gene sequence: CDR1 SNHLY, CDR2 FYNNEI. CDR3 length: 14 residues. Trimming took off 7 bases at V and 2 bases at J, with 12 bases between the two ends.

The CDR3 sequence: CSVALGQGAEAFF. In DNA, the CDR3 is TGCAGCGTTGCGCTTGGTCAGGGGGCTGAAGCTTTCTTT. The rearrangement joins TRBV29-1 to TRBJ1-1, with TRBD1 matching over 7 bases. CDR3 length: 13 amino acids. Germline-derived CDR1 and CDR2 are SQVTM and ANQGSEA. The J segment lost 6 bases and the V segment lost 4 bases, leaving 8 bases of the junction unmatched.

CDR3 loop: CASSGDFSYEQYF. The CDR3 nucleotides read TGTGCCAGCAGCGGGGACTTCTCCTACGAGCAGTACTTC. The chain combines TRBV5-6 with TRBJ2-7; TRBD2 is a possible D gene (6 bases). This CDR3 is built from 13 residues. The V and J ends lost 4 bases and 0 bases respectively, with 8 bases between them. From germline, CDR1 is SGHDT and CDR2 YYEEEE.

This chain's CDR3 is CASSGTEFLQYF. CDR3 sequence (DNA): TGTGCCAGCAGTGGTACAGAGTTTCTTCAGTACTTC. The rearrangement links TRBV25-1 to TRBJ2-4, with D unresolved. The CDR3 has 12 residues. Germline V gives CDR1 MGHDK, CDR2 SYGVNS. The germline V and J ends were trimmed by 4 bases and 11 bases, with 12 bases remaining between them. Full variable domain (outside the CDR3, taken from reference TRBV25-1 and TRBJ2-4): EADIYQTPRYLVIGTGKKITLECSQTMGHDKMYWYQQDPGMELHLIHYSYGVNSTEKGDLSSESTVSRIRTEHFPLTLESARPSHTSQYLCASSGTEFLQYFGAGTRLSVL.

This chain joins TRBV6-5 and TRBJ1-1; 8 bases line up with TRBD1. V lost 6 bases and J lost 4; bases outside the gene matches: 7. Germline V gives CDR1 MNHEY, CDR2 SVGAGI. The CDR3 runs 14 residues. The CDR3 nucleotides read TGTGCCAGCAGACCTCGAACAGGGGGCACTGAAGCTTTCTTT. Translating gives CASRPRTGGTEAFF.

The chain joins TRBV7-2 to TRBJ2-5; the D gene is possibly TRBD2 (7 bases). The germline V and J ends were trimmed by 1 base and 5 bases, with 14 bases remaining between them. Germline CDR1 SGHTA, CDR2 FQGNSA. The CDR3 length is 15 residues. The DNA for the CDR3 is TGTGCCAGCAGCTTAGTTGTGGGAGGGGGGGAGACCCAGTACTTC. Encoded protein: CASSLVVGGGETQYF.

This clone was counted once. The rearrangement joins TRBV18 to TRBJ2-2, with 9 positions matching TRBD1. V shed 3 bases and J 4 bases; nucleotides not matched to a gene: 3. Germline CDR1 is KGHSH and CDR2 is LQKENI. This CDR3 spans 15 amino acids. The CDR3 reads CASSPGQGFTGELFF. CDR3 nucleotide sequence: TGTGCCAGCTCACCGGGACAGGGTTTCACCGGGGAGCTGTTTTTT.

J is TRBJ2-2 and V is TRBV2, with TRBD2 matching over 13 bases. In germline, CDR1 is SNHLY, CDR2 FYNNEI. V shed 9 bases and J 5 bases; nucleotides not matched to a gene: 9. CDR3 length: 16 residues. This CDR3 reads CASRGLAGDKTGELFF. DNA for the CDR3: TGTGCCAGTCGCGGACTAGCGGGAGATAAAACCGGGGAGCTGTTTTTT.

The DNA of the CDR3 is TGTGCCAGCAGCCAAAGACAGGGGCGCATCCCCATATATTTT. It is translated as CASSQRQGRIPIYF. The V and J genes are TRBV14 and TRBJ1-3; TRBD1 agrees at 8 bases. The CDR3 runs to 14 residues. V was pared by 2 bases and J by 11 bases, with 8 bases of the junction left unmatched. Germline CDR1 reads SGHDN; CDR2 reads FVKESK. The variable domain in full, completed from reference TRBV14 and TRBJ1-3, reads EAGVTQFPSHSVIEKGQTVTLRCDPISGHDNLYWYRRVMGKEIKFLLHFVKESKQDESGMPNNRFLAERTGGTYSTLKVQPAELEDSGVYFCASSQRQGRIPIYFGEGSWLTVV.

The chain has TRBV4-1 and TRBJ2-1; TRBD2 matches at 9 bases. The CDR3 spans 17 residues. J gave up 4 bases and V 2 bases, and 9 bases lay outside the gene matches. The germline CDR1 and CDR2 sequences are MGHRA and YSYEKL. The CDR3 reads CASSQWIAGASYNEQFF. As DNA, the CDR3 is TGCGCCAGCAGCCAATGGATAGCGGGAGCCTCTTACAATGAGCAGTTCTTC.

The rearrangement uses TRBV5-1 and TRBJ2-7, with D possibly TRBD2 on 5 matching bases. Germline loops: CDR1 SGHRS, CDR2 YFSETQ. Trimming pared 2 bases from V and 0 bases from J, leaving 9 bases between. CDR3 length: 14 residues. The CDR3, as DNA: TGCGCCAGCAGCTTCCCGACTAACTCCTACGAGCAGTACTTC. It yields the protein CASSFPTNSYEQYF.

CDR3 amino acids: CASSLFRKNNEQFF. The CDR3 coding sequence is TGTGCCAGCAGCTTGTTTAGAAAGAACAATGAGCAGTTCTTC. The gene calls are TRBV5-5 and TRBJ2-1; D gene ambiguous. CDR1 SGHKS and CDR2 YYEKEE come from the germline V gene (reference sequence). V was cut by 1 base and J by 5 bases, with 10 bases left in between. The CDR3 runs to 14 residues.

The gene calls are TRBV27 and TRBJ2-7, with TRBD2 matching 7 bases. The CDR3 runs 12 residues. Germline V CDR1 and CDR2: MNHEY, SMNVEV (reference sequence). The V gene end was trimmed by 3 bases and the J gene end by 5 bases; junction bases not matched to a gene: 1. The CDR3 bases are TGTGCCAGCAGTTTTCGGGGGGACGAGCAGTACTTC. This gives the protein CASSFRGDEQYF.

There are a few counts of this clone. The chain is built from TRBV18 and TRBJ2-5; D is perhaps TRBD2 (5 bases). Trimming left V 5 bases short and J 3 bases short, with 16 bases between. This CDR3 has 15 amino acids. The germline V gene has CDR1 KGHSH and CDR2 LQKENI. The DNA of the CDR3 is TGTGCCAGCTCAAGAGGGCCCTCTAGAGAAGAGACCCAGTACTTC. It specifies CASSRGPSREETQYF.